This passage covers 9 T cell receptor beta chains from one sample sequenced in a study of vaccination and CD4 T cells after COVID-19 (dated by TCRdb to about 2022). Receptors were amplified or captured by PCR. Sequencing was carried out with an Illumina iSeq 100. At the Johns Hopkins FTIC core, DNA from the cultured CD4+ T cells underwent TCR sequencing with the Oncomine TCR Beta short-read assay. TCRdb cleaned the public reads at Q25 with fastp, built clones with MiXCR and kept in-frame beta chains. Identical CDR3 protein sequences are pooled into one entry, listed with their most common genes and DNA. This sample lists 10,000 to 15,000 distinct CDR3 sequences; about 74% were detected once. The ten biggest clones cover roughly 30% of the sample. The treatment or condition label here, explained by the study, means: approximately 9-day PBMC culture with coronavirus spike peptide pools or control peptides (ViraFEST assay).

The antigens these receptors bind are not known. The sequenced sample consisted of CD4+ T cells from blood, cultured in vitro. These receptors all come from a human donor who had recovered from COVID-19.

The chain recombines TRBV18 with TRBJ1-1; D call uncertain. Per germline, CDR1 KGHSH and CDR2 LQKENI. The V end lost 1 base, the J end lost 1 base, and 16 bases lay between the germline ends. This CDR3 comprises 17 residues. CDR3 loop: CASSPQWERTRNTEAFF. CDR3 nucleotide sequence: TGTGCCAGCTCACCACAGTGGGAGAGGACCAGGAACACTGAAGCTTTCTTT.

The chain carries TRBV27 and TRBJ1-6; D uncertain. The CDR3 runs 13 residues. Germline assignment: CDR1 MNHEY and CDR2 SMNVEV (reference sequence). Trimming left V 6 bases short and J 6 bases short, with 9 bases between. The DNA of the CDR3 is TGTGCCAGCAGAACTCTGGGTAATTCACCCCTCCACTTT. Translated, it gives CASRTLGNSPLHF.

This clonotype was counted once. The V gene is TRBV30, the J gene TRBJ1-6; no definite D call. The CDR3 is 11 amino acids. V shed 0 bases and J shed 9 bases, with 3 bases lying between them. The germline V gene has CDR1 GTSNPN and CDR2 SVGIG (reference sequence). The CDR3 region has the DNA TGTGCCTGGAGTGTACGTTCACCCCTCCACTTT. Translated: CAWSVRSPLHF.

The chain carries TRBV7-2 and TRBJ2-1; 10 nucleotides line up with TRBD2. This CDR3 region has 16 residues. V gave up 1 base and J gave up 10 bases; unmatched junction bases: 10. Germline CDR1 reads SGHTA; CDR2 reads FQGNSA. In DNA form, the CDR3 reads TGTGCCAGCAGCTTAGAGGCTAGCGGGAGCATAGGAGAGCAGTTCTTC. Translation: CASSLEASGSIGEQFF.

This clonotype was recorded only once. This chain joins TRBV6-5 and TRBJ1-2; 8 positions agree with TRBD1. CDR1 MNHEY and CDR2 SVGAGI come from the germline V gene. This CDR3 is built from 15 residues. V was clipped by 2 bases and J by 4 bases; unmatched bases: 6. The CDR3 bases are TGTGCCAGCAGTTACACCAGACAGGGGTCCTATGGCTACACCTTC. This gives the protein CASSYTRQGSYGYTF.

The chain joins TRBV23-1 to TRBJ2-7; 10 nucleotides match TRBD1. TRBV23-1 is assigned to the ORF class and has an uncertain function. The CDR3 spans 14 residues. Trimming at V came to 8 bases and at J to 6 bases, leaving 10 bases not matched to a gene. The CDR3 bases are TGCGCCAGCGACCCGGGACAGGGGTTGTGCGAGCAGTACTTC. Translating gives CASDPGQGLCEQYF.

CDR3 sequence (DNA): TGTGCCAGCAGCAACGCCACGACAGCTAACTATGGCTACACCTTC. Translating it yields CASSNATTANYGYTF. The chain combines TRBV5-8 with TRBJ1-2, with D maybe TRBD1 (5 bases). Per germline, CDR1 SGHTS and CDR2 YDEGEE. V gave up 4 bases and J gave up 0 bases, with 13 bases separating them. This CDR3 region has 15 residues.

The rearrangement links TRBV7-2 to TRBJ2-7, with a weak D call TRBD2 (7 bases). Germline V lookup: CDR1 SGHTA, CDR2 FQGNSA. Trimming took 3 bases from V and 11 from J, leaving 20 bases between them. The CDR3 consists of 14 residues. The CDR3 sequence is CASSFGGHLVEEYF. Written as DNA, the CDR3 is TGTGCCAGCAGCTTCGGGGGGCACCTGGTGGAGGAGTACTTC.

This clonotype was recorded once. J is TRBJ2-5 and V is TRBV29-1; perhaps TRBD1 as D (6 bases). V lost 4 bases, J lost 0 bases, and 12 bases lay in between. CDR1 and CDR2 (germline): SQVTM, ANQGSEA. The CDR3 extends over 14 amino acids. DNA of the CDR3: TGCAGCGTTGGGGGGCAGATGTACCAAGAGACCCAGTACTTC. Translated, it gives CSVGGQMYQETQYF. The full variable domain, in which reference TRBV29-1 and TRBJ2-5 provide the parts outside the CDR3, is SAVISQKPSRDICQRGTSLTIQCQVDSQVTMMFWYRQQPGQSLTLIATANQGSEATYESGFVIDKFPISRPNLTFSTLTVSNMSPEDSSIYLCSVGGQMYQETQYFGPGTRLLVL.